A single sample is the source of the 21 T cell receptor beta chains below, sequenced in a study of early T cells in non-severe SARS-CoV-2 infection (dated by TCRdb to the early 2020s). Libraries were constructed by 5' RACE. These reads were obtained on a NextSeq 500. TCRdb applied fastp at Q25 and MiXCR to the public reads, then kept only in-frame beta chains. Every distinct CDR3 protein forms one entry, paired with its most common genes and DNA. The sample data list tens of thousands of distinct CDR3 sequences, and around 9.7% of these were observed just once. The ten largest clones take up less than 25% of the sample. Source material: whole blood. The receptors here all came from an adult who was a healthcare worker with PCR-confirmed SARS-CoV-2 infection or an uninfected control (not recorded which).

The chain is built from TRBV7-3 and TRBJ2-3, with no clear D. This CDR3 contains 13 residues. V lost 6 bases and J 2 bases, leaving 9 bases between the germline ends. The germline V gene encodes CDR1 SGHTA and CDR2 FQGTGA. CDR3 sequence (DNA): TGTGCCAGCAGTATTGCCTCCACAGATACGCAGTATTTT. Amino acids: CASSIASTDTQYF.

Many counts were recorded for this clonotype. The chain links TRBV7-9 to TRBJ1-6; tentative D call: TRBD1 (5 bases). Germline lookup yields CDR1 SEHNR and CDR2 FQNEAQ (reference sequence). The CDR3 totals 15 residues. Deletions cut 6 bases from V and 9 bases from J, with 18 bases between. For the CDR3, the DNA is TGTGCCAGCAGGCCTGCGGGACTCCCAGGTTCACCCCTCCACTTT. Amino acids: CASRPAGLPGSPLHF.

The rearrangement links TRBV20-1 to TRBJ2-2, with no clear D. CDR1 is DFQATT and CDR2 is SNEGSKA in the germline V gene (reference sequence). The CDR3 length is 14 residues. V gave up 4 bases and J gave up 1 base, with 10 bases separating them. CDR3 DNA sequence: TGCAGTGCTAATCCCAGCCAGAACACCGGGGAGCTGTTTTTT. This encodes CSANPSQNTGELFF.

The rearrangement joins TRBV6-2 or TRBV6-3 to TRBJ2-5; D is possibly TRBD2 (5 bases). From germline, CDR1 is MNHEY and CDR2 SVGEGT. Trimming pared 11 bases from V and 4 bases from J, leaving 23 bases between. This CDR3 is built from 15 residues. CDR3 nucleotides: TGTGCCGGAAGATCGATCAGGACTCGGTCAGAGACCCAGTACTTC. This sequence encodes CAGRSIRTRSETQYF.

This clonotype was counted a few times. The genes are TRBV5-4 and TRBJ1-2; unclear D gene. With 1 base removed from V and 5 bases from J, the gap between germline ends came to 12 bases. The CDR3 runs to 14 residues. Germline assignment: CDR1 SGHNT and CDR2 YYREEE (reference sequence). CDR3 sequence: CASSLMGSPYGYTF. The CDR3 bases are TGTGCCAGCAGCTTGATGGGGTCGCCATATGGCTACACCTTC.

In this sample, this clonotype turned up a few times. The chain is built from TRBV12-3 or TRBV12-4 and TRBJ1-5; D not resolved. Trimming shortened V by 6 bases and J by 4 bases, and 10 bases separated the two germline ends. The CDR3 length is 13 residues. The CDR3 DNA reads as TGTGCCAGCAGGGCGGCGGCTAATCAGCCCCAGCATTTT. Its translation is CASRAAANQPQHF.

This clonotype occurred many times. This chain connects TRBV6-6 to TRBJ1-4; D call uncertain. The CDR3 loop spans 15 amino acids. Trimming removed 5 bases from V and 0 bases from J, with 10 bases in between. Per germline, CDR1 MNHNY and CDR2 SVGAGI (reference sequence). CDR3 sequence: CASSGSGATNEKLFF. The CDR3 DNA sequence: TGTGCCAGCAGTGGAAGTGGTGCAACTAATGAAAAACTGTTTTTT.

This clonotype was seen more than once but under ten times. This chain connects TRBV2 to TRBJ1-5, with 7 bases that match TRBD1. Germline V gene sequence: CDR1 SNHLY, CDR2 FYNNEI. V was pared by 6 bases and J by 7 bases, with 6 bases of the junction left unmatched. This CDR3 region has 13 residues. The CDR3 protein is CASSRDSRQPQHF. CDR3 nucleotide sequence: TGTGCCAGCAGCCGGGACAGCAGACAGCCCCAGCATTTT.

This clonotype was observed a few times. The rearrangement links TRBV7-6 to TRBJ1-1; no definite D call. Germline V gene lookup returns CDR1 SGHVS and CDR2 FNYEAQ. V gave up 0 bases and J gave up 7 bases, with 9 bases separating them. This CDR3 has 13 residues. The CDR3 nucleotides are TGTGCCAGCAGCTTAGCGGTTCGGGGTGAAGCTTTCTTT. It specifies CASSLAVRGEAFF.

Concerning this clonotype: At one end the junction does not follow the germline gene, possibly because of a read error. V gene TRBV14 combines with J gene TRBJ2-5; weak D call: TRBD2 (6 bases). Germline assignment: CDR1 SGHDN and CDR2 FVKESK. This CDR3 is 15 amino acids long. The DNA for the CDR3 is TGTGCCAGCAGACAAGATCTGGCGGGGATGGAGACCCAGTACTTC. Protein product: CASRQDLAGMETQYF.

The sample holds a few counts of this clonotype. The rearrangement uses TRBV5-1 and TRBJ1-2, with a possible D match to TRBD1 (6 bases). The CDR3 runs to 12 residues. V lost 3 bases and J lost 8, with 11 bases in between. CDR1 is SGHRS, CDR2 YFSETQ, per germline. The CDR3 is CASSWDIGGYTF. CDR3 nucleotides: TGCGCCAGCAGCTGGGACATTGGGGGCTACACCTTC.

The gene calls are TRBV20-1 and TRBJ2-5; no reliable D call. Germline-derived CDR1 and CDR2 are DFQATT and SNEGSKA (reference sequence). Trimming removed 5 bases at V and 4 bases at J, with 5 bases between. The CDR3 is made up of 10 amino acids. CDR3 in DNA: TGCAGTGCTCTTCTAGAGACCCAGTACTTC. Translating gives CSALLETQYF.

The rearrangement joins TRBV10-1 to TRBJ1-1, with TRBD1 matching over 9 bases. Trimming took 5 bases from V and 8 from J; bases not matched to a gene: 6. The CDR3 loop spans 13 amino acids. The V gene's germline CDR1 is WNHNN and CDR2 SYGVQD (reference sequence). The CDR3: CASSTGGELEAFF. CDR3 coding DNA: TGCGCCAGCAGTACAGGGGGCGAACTCGAAGCTTTCTTT.

A few counts support this clonotype. The chain employs TRBV7-8 and TRBJ2-3; no clear D gene. The CDR3 covers 12 residues. Germline CDR1 is SGHVS and CDR2 is FQNEAQ. V was cut by 2 bases and J by 5 bases, with 5 bases left in between. The CDR3 sequence is CASSLLRDTQYF. In nucleotides, the CDR3 is TGTGCCAGCAGCTTATTGCGAGATACGCAGTATTTT.

V is TRBV7-9 and J is TRBJ2-1; 7 bases agree with TRBD1. The junction had 10 bases not matched to a gene; V was cut back by 6 bases and J by 5 bases. CDR3 length: 15 amino acids. The germline V gene has CDR1 SEHNR and CDR2 FQNEAQ (reference sequence). In nucleotides, the CDR3 is TGTGCCAGCAGGCGTCTACAGGGGCCCGACAATGAGCAGTTCTTC. Its translation: CASRRLQGPDNEQFF. The whole variable domain, filled in from reference TRBV7-9 and TRBJ2-1, reads DTGVSQNPRHKITKRGQNVTFRCDPISEHNRLYWYRQTLGQGPEFLTYFQNEAQLEKSRLLSDRFSAERPKGSFSTLEIQRTEQGDSAMYLCASRRLQGPDNEQFFGPGTRLTVL.

This clonotype has ten or more counts. This chain connects TRBV7-9 to TRBJ2-1; D is uncertain. CDR3 length equals 13 residues. Germline-derived CDR1 and CDR2 are SEHNR and FQNEAQ (reference sequence). The V and J ends lost 5 bases and 3 bases respectively, with 8 bases between them. The DNA of the CDR3 is TGTGCCAGCAGCCCAGCCTTCTACAATGAGCAGTTCTTC. Translation: CASSPAFYNEQFF.

This rearrangement joins TRBV2 to TRBJ2-3, with D possibly TRBD2 on 5 matching bases. In germline, CDR1 is SNHLY, CDR2 FYNNEI. The CDR3 totals 13 residues. V lost 4 bases, J lost 2 bases, and 7 bases lay in between. In DNA form, the CDR3 reads TGTGCCAGCAGTGCGGGAAACACAGATACGCAGTATTTT. Residues: CASSAGNTDTQYF.

This clonotype was observed at least ten times. The chain employs TRBV7-8 and TRBJ2-3; perhaps TRBD2 as D (6 bases). The CDR3 has 16 amino acids. Germline V gives CDR1 SGHVS, CDR2 FQNEAQ. The ends were cut back, 1 base at V and 4 bases at J, with 15 bases in the middle. CDR3 DNA: TGTGCCAGCAGCTTAGTTTTCGCGGGGAATTCAGATACGCAGTATTTT. Translation: CASSLVFAGNSDTQYF.

This clonotype was picked up many times. The V gene is TRBV30, the J gene TRBJ2-4; D might be TRBD1 (6 bases). The CDR3 consists of 13 residues. Between the trimmed V and J ends, which lost 4 bases and 0 bases, there was a span of 7 bases. Germline lookup yields CDR1 GTSNPN and CDR2 SVGIG (reference sequence). DNA for the CDR3: TGTGCCTGGAAACAGGGAGCCAAAAACATTCAGTACTTC. Amino acid sequence: CAWKQGAKNIQYF.

This clonotype has more than one count but fewer than ten. The chain couples TRBV7-2 to TRBJ1-6; 9 positions match TRBD1. The CDR3 totals 15 residues. Germline V gene lookup returns CDR1 SGHTA and CDR2 FQGNSA. V lost 2 bases, J lost 8 bases, and 4 bases stayed unmatched. The CDR3 region has the DNA TGTGCCAGCAGCTTATCAGGACAGGGGTATTCACCCCTCCACTTT. Residues: CASSLSGQGYSPLHF.

This chain connects TRBV5-1 to TRBJ2-6; D remains ambiguous. The V end was cut by 0 bases, the J end by 8 bases, with 6 bases between. Per germline, CDR1 SGHRS and CDR2 YFSETQ. This CDR3 has 13 residues. DNA for the CDR3: TGCGCCAGCAGCTTGGGACCTTCCAACGTCCTGACTTTC. The encoded protein is CASSLGPSNVLTF.